Listed below are T cell receptor beta chains from one sample, sequenced in a study of yellow fever vaccine responses in identical twins. MiXCR, applied by TCRdb to the RT-PCR reads, yields one record per CDR3 protein. The sample yields just under 3,500 distinct CDR3 sequences, about 83% seen once. Source: T cells from blood (PBMCs), unsorted or a sorted subset (not recorded which), taken before or after yellow fever vaccination (not recorded which). The receptors were sampled from a woman aged 18 to 35 who received the yellow fever vaccine. The CDR3 runs from the conserved cysteine through the conserved F or W.

v_gene	j_gene	CDR3aa
TRBV2	TRBJ2-1	CASRGRINEQFF
TRBV10-3	TRBJ2-1	CAISEGGGTNNEQFF
TRBV11-3	TRBJ2-3	CASSLEGLRNTQYF
TRBV13	TRBJ2-7	CASSSGFERWEQYF
TRBV11-2	TRBJ1-2	CASRPGTNVLYGYTF
TRBV29-1	TRBJ2-2	CSTSGRGAGELFF
TRBV5-1	TRBJ2-7	CASSLRAAHYEQYF
TRBV7-1	TRBJ2-7	CASSSRQASKEQYF
TRBV6-5	TRBJ1-6	CASSYSMRQYNNSPLHF
TRBV4-1	TRBJ2-2	CASSQEFRTGDTGELFF
TRBV18	TRBJ1-6	CASSPQDGARTNSPLHF
TRBV4-2	TRBJ2-1	CASSQAERGGTNEQFF
TRBV11-3	TRBJ2-7	CASSFSVPDYEQYF
TRBV11-3	TRBJ2-7	CASSLGQLVYAEQYF
TRBV11-2	TRBJ2-4	CASSLRQGLAKNIQYF
TRBV18	TRBJ2-7	CASSPDGSGLEQYF
TRBV27	TRBJ2-3	CASSLSPARGSTDTQYF
TRBV29-1	TRBJ1-1	CSVEEPARGFAFF
TRBV10-3	TRBJ1-3	CAISESRGSGNTIYF
TRBV11-1	TRBJ1-1	CASSLDLLF
TRBV29-1	TRBJ1-2	CSADLGVTYGYTF
TRBV4-3	TRBJ2-7	CASSQDLLTEQYF
TRBV4-1	TRBJ2-3	CASSGAGKDTQYF
TRBV6-1	TRBJ2-1	CATANSGGYNEQFF
TRBV6-5	TRBJ2-7	CASSYSGTGDEQYF
TRBV11-2	TRBJ2-7	CASSLDPRSSYEQYF
TRBV15	TRBJ2-1	CATSRDIGSLYNEQFF
TRBV30	TRBJ2-5	CAWSVGDRVQETQYF
TRBV29-1	TRBJ2-7	CSVEDWGREYF
TRBV7-9	TRBJ2-3	CASSLVVRTDTQYF
TRBV20-1	TRBJ2-5	CSARSPTGETQYF
TRBV5-1	TRBJ2-7	CASSPKADYSYEQYF
TRBV10-3	TRBJ2-1	CAIRGERWGTNEQFF
TRBV28	TRBJ2-7	CASIDSRAYEQYF
TRBV20-1	TRBJ2-3	CSASPLAGGGSSTDTQYF
TRBV13	TRBJ2-3	CASSSGLATDTQYF
TRBV7-2	TRBJ2-7	CASSLALRGPPYEQYF
TRBV5-5	TRBJ1-5	CASSQGASEHQPQHF
TRBV29-1	TRBJ2-5	CSVEVGETQYF
TRBV23-1	TRBJ1-4	CASSQSPGSEKLFF
TRBV11-3	TRBJ2-3	CASSLVQGQLTQYF
TRBV4-2	TRBJ2-1	CASSQETSGSYNEQFF
TRBV29-1	TRBJ2-5	CSVEIREETQYF
TRBV24-1	TRBJ2-5	CATSEGTGTGQETQYF
TRBV7-9	TRBJ2-7	CASSPAGYEQYF
TRBV11-2	TRBJ2-7	CASSYAVSYEQYF
TRBV18	TRBJ2-5	CASSDQYQETQYF
TRBV28	TRBJ1-1	CASSSGDRNTEAFF
TRBV11-2	TRBJ2-3	CASSFLPQGAGGKSDTQYF